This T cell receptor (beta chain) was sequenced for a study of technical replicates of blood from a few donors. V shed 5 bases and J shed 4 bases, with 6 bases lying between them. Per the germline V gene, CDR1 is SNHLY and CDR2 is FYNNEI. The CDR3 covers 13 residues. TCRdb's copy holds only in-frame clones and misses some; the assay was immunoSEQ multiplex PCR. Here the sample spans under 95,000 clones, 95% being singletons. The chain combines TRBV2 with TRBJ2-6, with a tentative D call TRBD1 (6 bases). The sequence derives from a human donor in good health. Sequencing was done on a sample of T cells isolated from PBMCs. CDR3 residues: CASSQGGANVLTF. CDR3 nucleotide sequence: TGTGCCAGCAGTCAGGGGGGGGCCAACGTCCTGACTTTC.